This T cell receptor beta chain came from a study of blood T cell repertoires in COVID-19. The overall study: Collection of acute and convalescent COVID-19 samples took place in the United States, Italy and Spain. PBMCs, B-cell-depleted T cells, or T cells were the source of the cDNA or gDNA that made up the material.

The V and J ends lost 5 bases and 7 bases, in that order; junction bases with no gene match: 12. This CDR3 region has 16 residues. The germline V gene has CDR1 LNHDA and CDR2 SQIVND (reference sequence). Per the original data handling: Quantification of nucleated cells was approximated via reference gene primer amplification. Generated by immunoSEQ multiplex PCR, the TCRdb table keeps only in-frame clones and is missing some. V and J calls and clone size are those listed in that table; D and trimming were worked out from the DNA. Of about 250,000 clones detected, around 90% appear once; the ten largest clones hold around 0.8%.

Material for sequencing was peripheral blood. V and J are TRBV19 and TRBJ1-3, with 9 bases lining up with TRBD1. The sequence derives from a woman in her twenties or thirties with acute or convalescent COVID-19. CDR3 coding DNA: TGTGCCAGTAGTGCCCTGGACAGGGGTTTTGGTAACACCATATATTTT. Its translation: CASSALDRGFGNTIYF.